This TCR beta chain emerged from a study of blood T cells in healthy people across ages. A second PCR of about 7 to 12 cycles used a sample-barcoded 5' primer and a J-beta primer mix. Each CDR3 protein gets one entry after TCRdb re-called the 5' RACE reads with MiXCR. The sample shows 920,000 or so distinct CDR3 sequences, more than 40% of them seen only once. This clonotype was seen more than once but under ten times. The CDR3 length is 12 residues. Germline V lookup: CDR1 ENHRY, CDR2 SYGVKD. The J gene is TRBJ2-5, the V gene TRBV10-3; 9 nucleotides match TRBD2. The DNA end is a closer match to TRBJ2-7, so the J assignment may be wrong. This TCR derives from a woman aged 60 to 75 in good health. The sample taken for sequencing was blood. The CDR3 protein is CAGRTSDGEQYF. CDR3 nucleotide sequence: TGTGCCGGAAGGACTAGCGACGGCGAGCAGTACTTC.